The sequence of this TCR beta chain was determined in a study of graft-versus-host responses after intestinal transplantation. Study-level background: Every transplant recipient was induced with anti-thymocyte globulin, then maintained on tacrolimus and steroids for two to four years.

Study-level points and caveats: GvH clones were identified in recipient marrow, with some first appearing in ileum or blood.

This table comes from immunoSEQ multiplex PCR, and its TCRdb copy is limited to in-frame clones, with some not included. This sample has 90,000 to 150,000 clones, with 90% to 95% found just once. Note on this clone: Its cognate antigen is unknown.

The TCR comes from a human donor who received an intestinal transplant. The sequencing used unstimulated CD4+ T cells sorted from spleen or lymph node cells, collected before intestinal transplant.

In DNA, the CDR3 is TGCGCCAGTAACTGGGGCCTTGAAACAATCAATGAGCAGTTCTTC. Translated, it gives CASNWGLETINEQFF. The rearrangement joins TRBV5-1 to TRBJ2-1, with a possible D match to TRBD1 (5 bases). Trimming took off 8 bases at V and 6 bases at J, with 21 bases between the two ends. The length of the CDR3 is 15 residues. Germline CDR1 and CDR2: SGHRS and YFSETQ.